This TCR beta chain was documented in a study of blood T cell repertoires in COVID-19. This CDR3 is 16 amino acids long. V shed 2 bases and J shed 7 bases, with 17 bases lying between them. Germline CDR1 KGHSH, CDR2 LQKENI. Here immunoSEQ multiplex PCR was the method, and the copy in TCRdb shows in-frame clones only, minus some. This table has 100,000 to 120,000 clones, over 70% appearing once. The clonotype was recovered from a man over 45 with acute or convalescent COVID-19. Specimen: peripheral blood. V gene TRBV18 combines with J gene TRBJ1-4; the D gene is possibly TRBD1 (6 bases). As DNA, the CDR3 is TGTGCCAGCTCACCAGGGTCCACAGGGTTGGGTGAAAAACTGTTTTTT. This gives the protein CASSPGSTGLGEKLFF.